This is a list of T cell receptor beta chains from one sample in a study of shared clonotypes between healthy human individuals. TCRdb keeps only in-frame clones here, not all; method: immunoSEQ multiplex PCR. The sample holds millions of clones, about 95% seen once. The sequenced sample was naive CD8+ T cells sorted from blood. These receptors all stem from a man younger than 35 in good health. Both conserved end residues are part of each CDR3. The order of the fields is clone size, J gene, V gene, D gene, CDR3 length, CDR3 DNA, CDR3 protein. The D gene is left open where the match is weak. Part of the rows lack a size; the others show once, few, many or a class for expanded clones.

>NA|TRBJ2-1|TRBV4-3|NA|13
TGCGCCAGCAGCATGACCCTCGGCGATGAGCAGTTCTTC
CASSMTLGDEQFF
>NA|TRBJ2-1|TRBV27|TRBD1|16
TGTGCCAGCAGTTTACAGGGACAGGGGTGGCATGGTGAGCAGTTCTTC
CASSLQGQGWHGEQFF
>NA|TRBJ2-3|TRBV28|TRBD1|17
TGTGCCAGCAGTTTAATCCCGGGACAGGTTAGCACAGATACGCAGTATTTT
CASSLIPGQVSTDTQYF
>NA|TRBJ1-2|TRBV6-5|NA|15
TGTGCCAGCAGTTACGGTCCGGACTTCCTCTATGGCTACACCTTC
CASSYGPDFLYGYTF
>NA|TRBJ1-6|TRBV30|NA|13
TGTGCCTGGAAGGGCTCCTATAATTCACCCCTCCACTTT
CAWKGSYNSPLHF
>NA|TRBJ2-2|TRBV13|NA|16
TGTGCCAGCAGCTCCCGGGACCGAACGAACACCGGGGAGCTGTTTTTT
CASSSRDRTNTGELFF
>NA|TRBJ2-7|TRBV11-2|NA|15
TGTGCCAGCAGCTTAGATACAGCCTTCGGCTACGAGCAGTACTTC
CASSLDTAFGYEQYF
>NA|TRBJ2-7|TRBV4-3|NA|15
TGCGCCAGCAGCCCGACAGACGAGAGAAACTACGAGCAGTACTTC
CASSPTDERNYEQYF
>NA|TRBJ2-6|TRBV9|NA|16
TGTGCCAGCAGCGCCGGGACTGGTTCTGGGGCCAACGTCCTGACTTTC
CASSAGTGSGANVLTF
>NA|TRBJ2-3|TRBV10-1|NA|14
TGCGCCAGCAGTGAGTCGCGAAACACAGATACGCAGTATTTT
CASSESRNTDTQYF
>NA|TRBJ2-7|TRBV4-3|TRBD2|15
TGCGCCAGCAGCCAAGATAGCGGGAGTACCTACGAGCAGTACTTC
CASSQDSGSTYEQYF
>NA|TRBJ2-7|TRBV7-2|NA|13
TGTGCCAGCAGCCCCTACTGGTCCTACGAGCAGTACTTC
CASSPYWSYEQYF
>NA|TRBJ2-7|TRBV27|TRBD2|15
TGTGCCAGCAGTTTGCTAGCGGGAGGGCCCTACGAGCAGTACTTC
CASSLLAGGPYEQYF
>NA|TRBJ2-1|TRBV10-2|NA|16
TGCGCCAGCAGTGAGTTGGATGGGGCCTCCTACAATGAGCAGTTCTTC
CASSELDGASYNEQFF
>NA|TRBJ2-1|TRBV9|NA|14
TGTGCCAGCAGCGTAGACGGGCTAGCGAGCGAGCAGTTCTTC
CASSVDGLASEQFF
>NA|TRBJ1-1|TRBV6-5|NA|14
TGTGCCAGCAGTTACTCCGGGTCCGCGACTGAAGCTTTCTTT
CASSYSGSATEAFF
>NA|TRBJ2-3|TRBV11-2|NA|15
TGTGCCAGCAGCTCCGCGGAGGGGGGTGCAGATACGCAGTATTTT
CASSSAEGGADTQYF
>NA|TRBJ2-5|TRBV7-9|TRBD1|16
TGTGCCAGCAGCCACCTCCCGGGACAGTCACAAGAGACCCAGTACTTC
CASSHLPGQSQETQYF
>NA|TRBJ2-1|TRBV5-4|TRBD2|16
TGTGCCAGCAGCTCGCTAGCGGGGGGGATTACAGGGGAGCAGTTCTTC
CASSSLAGGITGEQFF
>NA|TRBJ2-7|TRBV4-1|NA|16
TGCGCCAGCAGCCATACAGACGGCACGTTCCCCTACGAGCAGTACTTC
CASSHTDGTFPYEQYF
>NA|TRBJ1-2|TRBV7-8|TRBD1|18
TGTGCCAGCAGCTTAGCGCTTGGGACAGGCCCCGCTAACTATGGCTACACCTTC
CASSLALGTGPANYGYTF
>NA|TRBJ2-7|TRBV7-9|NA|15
TGTGCCAGCAGCCATGGGGGGCTCAAGAATCACGAGCAGTACTTC
CASSHGGLKNHEQYF
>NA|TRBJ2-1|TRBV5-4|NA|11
TGTGCCAGCAGCCGGTACAATGAGCAGTTCTTC
CASSRYNEQFF
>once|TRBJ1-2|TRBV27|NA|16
NA
CASSLSILAAHYGYTF
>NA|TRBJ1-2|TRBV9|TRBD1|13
TGTGCCAGCAGCGTCGGGACAGGGTACGGCTACACCTTC
CASSVGTGYGYTF
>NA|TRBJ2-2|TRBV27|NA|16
TGTGCCAGCAGAAAGAACAGGGATCCCAACACCGGGGAGCTGTTTTTT
CASRKNRDPNTGELFF
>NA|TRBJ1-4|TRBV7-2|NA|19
TGTGCCAGCAGCTTAGTATCTTCGGCAGACCTTGCAACTAATGAAAAACTGTTTTTT
CASSLVSSADLATNEKLFF
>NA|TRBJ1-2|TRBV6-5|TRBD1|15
TGTGCCAGCAGTCCACCTGGGACAGATCGATATGGCTACACCTTC
CASSPPGTDRYGYTF
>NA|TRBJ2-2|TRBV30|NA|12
TGTGCCTGGAGTGTACTGGGCGGGGAGCTGTTTTTT
CAWSVLGGELFF
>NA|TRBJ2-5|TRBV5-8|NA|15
TGTGCCAGCAGCTTGGGCACAGGGTTACAAGAGACCCAGTACTTC
CASSLGTGLQETQYF
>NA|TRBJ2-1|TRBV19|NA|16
TGTGCCAGTAGTTTAGGCACAGGGCTCCTCTACAATGAGCAGTTCTTC
CASSLGTGLLYNEQFF
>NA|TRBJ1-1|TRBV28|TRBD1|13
TGTGCCAGCAGTCTTTCAGGGGGCACTGAAGCTTTCTTT
CASSLSGGTEAFF
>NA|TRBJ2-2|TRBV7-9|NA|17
TGTGCCAGCAGCCTACTGGACTCGGCTCCAAACACCGGGGAGCTGTTTTTT
CASSLLDSAPNTGELFF
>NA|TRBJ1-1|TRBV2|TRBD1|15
TGTGCCAGCAGGGGGACAGGGGACCTGATCACTGAAGCTTTCTTT
CASRGTGDLITEAFF
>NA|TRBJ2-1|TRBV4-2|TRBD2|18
TGTGCCAGCAGCCTATACACTAGCGGGGGGACCGGGTACGATGAGCAGTTCTTC
CASSLYTSGGTGYDEQFF
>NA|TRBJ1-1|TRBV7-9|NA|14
TGTGCCAGCAGCTTAGGGACGGGCTACACTGAAGCTTTCTTT
CASSLGTGYTEAFF
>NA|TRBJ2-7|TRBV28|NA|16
TGTGCCAGCAGCGAGAGTCTGGGCGGATACTCCTACGAGCAGTACTTC
CASSESLGGYSYEQYF
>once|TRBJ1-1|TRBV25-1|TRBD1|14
TGTGCCAGCCAAAGACGACAGGGCCACACTGAAGCTTTCTTT
CASQRRQGHTEAFF
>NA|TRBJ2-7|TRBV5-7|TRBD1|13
TGTGCCAGCAGCCCGACAGGGGGGGACGAGCAGTACTTC
CASSPTGGDEQYF
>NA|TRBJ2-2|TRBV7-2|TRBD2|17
TGTGCCAGCAGCCCCCGTTTCGAGCGGGGGAACACCGGGGAGCTGTTTTTT
CASSPRFERGNTGELFF
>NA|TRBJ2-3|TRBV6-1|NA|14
TGTGCCAGCAGGGACAGGGACTACACAGATACGCAGTATTTT
CASRDRDYTDTQYF
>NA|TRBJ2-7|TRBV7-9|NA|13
TGTGCCAGCAGAGGGGCAGTCAATGACGAGCAGTACTTC
CASRGAVNDEQYF
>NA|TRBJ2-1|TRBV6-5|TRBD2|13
TGTGCCACACGAGCGGGGGAGTACAATGAGCAGTTCTTC
CATRAGEYNEQFF
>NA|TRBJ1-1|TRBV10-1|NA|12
TGCGCTGTCCGGGGCGGGAACACTGAAGCTTTCTTT
CAVRGGNTEAFF
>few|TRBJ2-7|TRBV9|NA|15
TGTGCCAGCAGCGTAGCAGGGGCCAGCTCCTACGAGCAGTACTTC
CASSVAGASSYEQYF
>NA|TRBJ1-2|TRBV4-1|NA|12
TGCGCCAGCAGCCCCCCGGACCCCCCTATCACCTTC
CASSPPDPPITF
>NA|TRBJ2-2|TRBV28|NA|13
TGTGCCAGCAGTTTAATGGAGAGCGGGGAGCTGTTTTTT
CASSLMESGELFF
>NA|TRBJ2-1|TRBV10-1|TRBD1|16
TGCGCCAGCAGTGAGACACAGGGGGTTGGTTACAATGAGCAGTTCTTC
CASSETQGVGYNEQFF
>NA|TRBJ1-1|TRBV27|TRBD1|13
TGTGCCAGCAGTCCACAGGGGTACACTGAAGCTTTCTTT
CASSPQGYTEAFF
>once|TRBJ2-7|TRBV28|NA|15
TGTGCCAGCAGGCTCGCCGGGACGGAGACCTACGAGCAGTACTTC
CASRLAGTETYEQYF
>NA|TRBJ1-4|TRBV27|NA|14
TGTGCCAGCAGTTTGACGACTGGAGACGAAAAACTGTTTTTT
CASSLTTGDEKLFF
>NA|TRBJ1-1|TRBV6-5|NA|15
TGTGCCAGCAGTTACTGGCAGGGCCTGAACACTGAAGCTTTCTTT
CASSYWQGLNTEAFF
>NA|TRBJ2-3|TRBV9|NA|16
TGTGCCAGCAGCCCCCCCCCGCCGGGGAGCACAGATACGCAGTATTTT
CASSPPPPGSTDTQYF